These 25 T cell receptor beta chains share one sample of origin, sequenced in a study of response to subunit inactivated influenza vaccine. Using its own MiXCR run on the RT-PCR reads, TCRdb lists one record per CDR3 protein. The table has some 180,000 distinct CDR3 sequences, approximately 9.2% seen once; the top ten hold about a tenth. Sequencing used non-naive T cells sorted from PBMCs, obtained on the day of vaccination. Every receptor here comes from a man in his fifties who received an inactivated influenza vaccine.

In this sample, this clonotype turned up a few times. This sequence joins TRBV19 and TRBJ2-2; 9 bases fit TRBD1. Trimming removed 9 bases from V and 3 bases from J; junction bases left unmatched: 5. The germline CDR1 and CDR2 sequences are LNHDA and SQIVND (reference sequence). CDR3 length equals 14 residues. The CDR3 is CASRRTGDTGELFF. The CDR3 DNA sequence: TGTGCCAGCCGCAGGACAGGGGACACCGGGGAGCTGTTTTTT.

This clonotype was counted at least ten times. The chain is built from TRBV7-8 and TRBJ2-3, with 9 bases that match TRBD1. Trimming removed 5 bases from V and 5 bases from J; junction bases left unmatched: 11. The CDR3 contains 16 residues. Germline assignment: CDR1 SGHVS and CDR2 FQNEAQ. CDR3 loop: CASSSVEDRGRDTQYF. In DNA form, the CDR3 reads TGTGCCAGCAGCAGCGTGGAGGACAGGGGAAGAGATACGCAGTATTTT.

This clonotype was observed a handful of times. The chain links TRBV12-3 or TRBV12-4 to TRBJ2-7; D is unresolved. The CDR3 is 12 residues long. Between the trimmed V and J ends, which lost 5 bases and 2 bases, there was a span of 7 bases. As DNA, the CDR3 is TGTGCCAGCAGTGTTTTTCCCTACGAGCAGTACTTC. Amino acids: CASSVFPYEQYF.

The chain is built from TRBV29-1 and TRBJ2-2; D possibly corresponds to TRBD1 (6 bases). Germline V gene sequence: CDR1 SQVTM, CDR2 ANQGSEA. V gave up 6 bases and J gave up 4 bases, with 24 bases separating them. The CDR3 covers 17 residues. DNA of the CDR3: TGCAGCGTCTCAACAGGGTACTACTCTTTGGGCACCGGGGAGCTGTTTTTT. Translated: CSVSTGYYSLGTGELFF.

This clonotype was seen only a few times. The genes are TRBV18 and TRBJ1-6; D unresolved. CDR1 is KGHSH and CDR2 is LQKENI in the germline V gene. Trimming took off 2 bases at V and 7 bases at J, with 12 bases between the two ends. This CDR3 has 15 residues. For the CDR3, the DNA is TGTGCCAGCTCACCAACTCTAACCAGGAATTCACCCCTCCACTTT. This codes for CASSPTLTRNSPLHF.

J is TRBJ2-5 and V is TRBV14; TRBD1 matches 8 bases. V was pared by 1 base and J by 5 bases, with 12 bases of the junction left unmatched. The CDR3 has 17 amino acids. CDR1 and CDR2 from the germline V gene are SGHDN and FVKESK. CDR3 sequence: CASSQGRQGSFQETQYF. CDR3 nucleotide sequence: TGTGCCAGCAGCCAAGGTCGACAGGGGTCTTTCCAGGAGACCCAGTACTTC.

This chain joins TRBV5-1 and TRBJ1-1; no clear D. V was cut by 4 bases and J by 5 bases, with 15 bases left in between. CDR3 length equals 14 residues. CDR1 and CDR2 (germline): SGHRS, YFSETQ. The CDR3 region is CASSPATPGTEAFF. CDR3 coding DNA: TGCGCCAGCAGCCCCGCCACCCCGGGAACTGAAGCTTTCTTT.

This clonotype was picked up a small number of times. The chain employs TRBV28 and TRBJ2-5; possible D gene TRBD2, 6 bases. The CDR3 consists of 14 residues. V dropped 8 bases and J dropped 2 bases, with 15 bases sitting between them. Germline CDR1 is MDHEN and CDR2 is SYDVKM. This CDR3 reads CASCKGGIQETQYF. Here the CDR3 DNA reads TGTGCCAGCTGTAAAGGCGGGATTCAAGAGACCCAGTACTTC.

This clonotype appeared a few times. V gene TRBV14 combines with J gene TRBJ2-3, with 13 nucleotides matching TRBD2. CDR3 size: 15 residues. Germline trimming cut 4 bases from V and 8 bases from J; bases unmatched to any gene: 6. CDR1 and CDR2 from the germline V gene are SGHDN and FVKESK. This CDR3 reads CASSRGLAGVFTQYF. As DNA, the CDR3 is TGTGCCAGCAGCCGAGGACTAGCGGGAGTGTTTACGCAGTATTTT.

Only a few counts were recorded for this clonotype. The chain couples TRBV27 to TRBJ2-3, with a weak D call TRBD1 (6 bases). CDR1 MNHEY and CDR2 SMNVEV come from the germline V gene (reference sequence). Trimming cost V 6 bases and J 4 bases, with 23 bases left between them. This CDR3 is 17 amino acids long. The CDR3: CASSWRGDILFPDTQYF. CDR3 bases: TGTGCCAGCAGCTGGAGAGGGGACATTCTTTTTCCAGATACGCAGTATTTT.

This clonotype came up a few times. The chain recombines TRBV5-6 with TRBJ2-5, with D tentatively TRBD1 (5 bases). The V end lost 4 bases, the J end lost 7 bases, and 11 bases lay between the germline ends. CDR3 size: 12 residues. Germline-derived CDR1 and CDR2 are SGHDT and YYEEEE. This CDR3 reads CASSPDQGTQYF. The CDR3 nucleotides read TGTGCCAGCAGCCCCGACCAGGGGACCCAGTACTTC.

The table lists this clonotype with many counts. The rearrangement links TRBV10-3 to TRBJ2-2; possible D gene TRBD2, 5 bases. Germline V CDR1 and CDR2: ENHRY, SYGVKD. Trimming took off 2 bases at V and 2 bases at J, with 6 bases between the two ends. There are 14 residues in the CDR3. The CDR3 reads CAISERTNTGELFF. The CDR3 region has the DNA TGTGCCATCAGTGAGCGGACTAACACCGGGGAGCTGTTTTTT.

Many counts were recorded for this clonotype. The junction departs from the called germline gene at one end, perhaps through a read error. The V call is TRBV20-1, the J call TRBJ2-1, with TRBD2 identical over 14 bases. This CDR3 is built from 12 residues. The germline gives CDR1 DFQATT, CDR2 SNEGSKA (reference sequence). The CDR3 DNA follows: TGCAGTGCAGGGACTAGCGGGAGTCTCGGGATCTTC. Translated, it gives CSAGTSGSLGIF.

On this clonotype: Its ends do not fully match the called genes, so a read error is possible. This chain's CDR3 is CASSSRQASGNTMYF. CDR3 nucleotide sequence: TGTGCCAGCAGTTCTCGACAGGCCTCTGGAAACACCATGTATTTT. The chain has TRBV12-3 or TRBV12-4 and TRBJ1-3, with D possibly being TRBD1 (6 bases). The CDR3 is 15 residues long.

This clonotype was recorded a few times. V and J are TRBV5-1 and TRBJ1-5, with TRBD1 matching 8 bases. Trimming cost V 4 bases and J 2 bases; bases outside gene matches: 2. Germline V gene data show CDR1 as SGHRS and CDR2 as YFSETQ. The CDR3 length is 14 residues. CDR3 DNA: TGCGCCAGCAGCGTGACAGGGGGCAATCAGCCCCAGCATTTT. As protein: CASSVTGGNQPQHF.

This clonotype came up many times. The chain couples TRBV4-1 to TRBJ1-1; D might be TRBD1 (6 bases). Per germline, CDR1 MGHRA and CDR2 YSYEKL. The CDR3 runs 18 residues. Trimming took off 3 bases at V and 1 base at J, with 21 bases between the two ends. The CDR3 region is CASSQLLLRGGQNTEAFF. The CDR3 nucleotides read TGCGCCAGCAGCCAGCTACTTCTTCGGGGGGGGCAGAACACTGAAGCTTTCTTT.

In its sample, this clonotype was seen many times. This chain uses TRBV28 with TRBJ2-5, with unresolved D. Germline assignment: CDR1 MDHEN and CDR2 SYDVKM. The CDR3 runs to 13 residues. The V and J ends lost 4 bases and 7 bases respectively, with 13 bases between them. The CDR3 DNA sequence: TGTGCCAGCAGTTCCGTCCAAGTTCTGACCCAGTACTTC. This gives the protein CASSSVQVLTQYF.

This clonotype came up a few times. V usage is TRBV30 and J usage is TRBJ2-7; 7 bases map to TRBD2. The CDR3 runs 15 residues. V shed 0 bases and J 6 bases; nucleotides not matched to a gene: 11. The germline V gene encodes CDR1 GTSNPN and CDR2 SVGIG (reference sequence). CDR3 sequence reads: CAWSVWAAGKGEQYF. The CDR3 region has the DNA TGTGCCTGGAGTGTATGGGCAGCGGGGAAGGGCGAGCAGTACTTC.

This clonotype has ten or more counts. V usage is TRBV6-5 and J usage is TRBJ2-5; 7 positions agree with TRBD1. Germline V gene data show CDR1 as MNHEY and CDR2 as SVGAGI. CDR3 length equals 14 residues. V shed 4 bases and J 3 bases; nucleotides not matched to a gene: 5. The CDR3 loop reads CASSSRQGKETQYF. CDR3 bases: TGTGCCAGCAGTTCTCGACAGGGAAAAGAGACCCAGTACTTC.

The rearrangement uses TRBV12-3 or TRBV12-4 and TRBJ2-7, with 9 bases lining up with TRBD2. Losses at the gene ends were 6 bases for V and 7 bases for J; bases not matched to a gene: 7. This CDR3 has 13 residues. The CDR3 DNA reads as TGTGCCAGCAGCATCGGACTAGCGCTAGAGCAGTACTTC. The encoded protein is CASSIGLALEQYF.

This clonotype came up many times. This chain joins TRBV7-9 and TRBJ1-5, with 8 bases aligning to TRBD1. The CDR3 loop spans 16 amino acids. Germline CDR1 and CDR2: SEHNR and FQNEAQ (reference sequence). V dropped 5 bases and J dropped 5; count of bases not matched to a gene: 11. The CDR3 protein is CASSDFSGGADQPQHF. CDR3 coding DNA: TGTGCCAGCAGCGACTTCTCAGGGGGCGCCGATCAGCCCCAGCATTTT.

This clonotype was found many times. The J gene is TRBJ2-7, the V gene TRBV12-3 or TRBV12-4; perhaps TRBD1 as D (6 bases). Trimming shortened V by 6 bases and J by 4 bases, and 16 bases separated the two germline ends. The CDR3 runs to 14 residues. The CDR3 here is CASRAQGTPYEQYF. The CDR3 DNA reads TGTGCCAGCAGAGCACAGGGTACCCCTTACGAGCAGTACTTC.

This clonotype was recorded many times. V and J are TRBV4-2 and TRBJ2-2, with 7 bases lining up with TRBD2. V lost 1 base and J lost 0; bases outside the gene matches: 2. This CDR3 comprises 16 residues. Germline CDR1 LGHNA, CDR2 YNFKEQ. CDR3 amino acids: CASSQVAGANTGELFF. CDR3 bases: TGTGCCAGCAGCCAAGTCGCGGGAGCGAACACCGGGGAGCTGTTTTTT.

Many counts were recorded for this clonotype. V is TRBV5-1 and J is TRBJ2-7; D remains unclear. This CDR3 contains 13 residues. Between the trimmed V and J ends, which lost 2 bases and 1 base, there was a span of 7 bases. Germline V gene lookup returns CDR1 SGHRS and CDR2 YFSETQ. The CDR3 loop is CASSFGVSYEQYF. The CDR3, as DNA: TGCGCCAGCAGCTTCGGTGTTTCCTACGAGCAGTACTTC.

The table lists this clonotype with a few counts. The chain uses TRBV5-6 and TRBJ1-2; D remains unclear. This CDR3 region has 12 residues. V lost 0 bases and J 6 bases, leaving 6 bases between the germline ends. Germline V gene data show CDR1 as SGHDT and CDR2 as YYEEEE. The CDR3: CASSLVRDGYTF. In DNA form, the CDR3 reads TGTGCCAGCAGCTTGGTTCGGGATGGCTACACCTTC.